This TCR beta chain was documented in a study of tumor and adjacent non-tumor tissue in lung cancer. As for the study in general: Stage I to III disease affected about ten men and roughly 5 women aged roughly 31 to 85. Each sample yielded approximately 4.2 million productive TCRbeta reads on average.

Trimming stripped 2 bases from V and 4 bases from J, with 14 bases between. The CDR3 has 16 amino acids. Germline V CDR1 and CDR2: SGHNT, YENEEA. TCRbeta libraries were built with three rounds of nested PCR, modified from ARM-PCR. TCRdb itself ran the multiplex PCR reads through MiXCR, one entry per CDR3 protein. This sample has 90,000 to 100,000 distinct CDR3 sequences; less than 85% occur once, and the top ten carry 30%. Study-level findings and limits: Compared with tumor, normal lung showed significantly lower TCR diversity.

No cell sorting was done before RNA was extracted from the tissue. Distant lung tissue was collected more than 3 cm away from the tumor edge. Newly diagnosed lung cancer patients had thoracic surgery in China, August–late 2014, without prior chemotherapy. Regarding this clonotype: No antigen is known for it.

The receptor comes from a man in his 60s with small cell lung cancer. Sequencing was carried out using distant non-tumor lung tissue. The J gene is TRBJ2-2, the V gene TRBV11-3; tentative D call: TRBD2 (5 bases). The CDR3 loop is CASSLTEGMATGELFF. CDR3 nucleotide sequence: TGTGCCAGCAGCTTAACCGAGGGAATGGCCACCGGGGAGCTGTTTTTT.